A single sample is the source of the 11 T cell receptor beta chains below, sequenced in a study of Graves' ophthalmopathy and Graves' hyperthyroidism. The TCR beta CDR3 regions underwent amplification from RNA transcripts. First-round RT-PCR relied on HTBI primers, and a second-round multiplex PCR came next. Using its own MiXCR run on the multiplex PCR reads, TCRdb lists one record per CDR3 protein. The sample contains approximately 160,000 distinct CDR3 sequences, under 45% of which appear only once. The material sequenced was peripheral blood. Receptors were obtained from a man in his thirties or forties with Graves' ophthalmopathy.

Written as DNA, the CDR3 is TGTGCCAGCAGCTCAAGTAGCGGGGGGATCTACGAGCAGTACTTC. Amino acids: CASSSSSGGIYEQYF. The chain is built from TRBV28 and TRBJ2-7; 10 bases match TRBD2. Germline V gene data show CDR1 as MDHEN and CDR2 as SYDVKM. The V gene end was trimmed by 6 bases and the J gene end by 3 bases; junction bases not matched to a gene: 8. The CDR3 has 15 amino acids.

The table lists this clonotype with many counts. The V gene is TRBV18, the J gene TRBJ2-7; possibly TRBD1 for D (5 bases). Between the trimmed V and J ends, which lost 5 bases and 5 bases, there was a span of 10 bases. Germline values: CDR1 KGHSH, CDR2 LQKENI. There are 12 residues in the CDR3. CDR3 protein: CASSGSRDEQYF. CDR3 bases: TGTGCCAGCTCAGGAAGCAGGGACGAGCAGTACTTC.

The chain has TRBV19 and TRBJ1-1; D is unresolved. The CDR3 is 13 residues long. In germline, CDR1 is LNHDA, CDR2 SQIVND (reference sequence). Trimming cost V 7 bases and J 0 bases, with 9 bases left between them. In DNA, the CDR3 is TGTGCCAGTAATCCGGGGATGAACACTGAAGCTTTCTTT. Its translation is CASNPGMNTEAFF. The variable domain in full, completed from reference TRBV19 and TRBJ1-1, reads DGGITQSPKYLFRKEGQNVTLSCEQNLNHDAMYWYRQDPGQGLRLIYYSQIVNDFQKGDIAEGYSVSREKKESFPLTVTSAQKNPTAFYLCASNPGMNTEAFFGQGTRLTVV.

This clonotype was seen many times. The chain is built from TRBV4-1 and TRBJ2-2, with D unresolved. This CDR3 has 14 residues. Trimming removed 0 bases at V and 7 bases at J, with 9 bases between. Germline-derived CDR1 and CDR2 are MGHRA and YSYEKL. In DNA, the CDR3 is TGCGCCAGCAGCCAAGATGTTATCCGCGGGGAGCTGTTTTTT. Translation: CASSQDVIRGELFF.

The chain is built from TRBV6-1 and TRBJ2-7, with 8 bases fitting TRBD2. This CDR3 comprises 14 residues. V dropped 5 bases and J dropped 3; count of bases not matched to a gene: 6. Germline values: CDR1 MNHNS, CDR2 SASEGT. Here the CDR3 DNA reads TGTGCCAGCAGTCTTAGGACTAGCAACTACGAGCAGTACTTC. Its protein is CASSLRTSNYEQYF.

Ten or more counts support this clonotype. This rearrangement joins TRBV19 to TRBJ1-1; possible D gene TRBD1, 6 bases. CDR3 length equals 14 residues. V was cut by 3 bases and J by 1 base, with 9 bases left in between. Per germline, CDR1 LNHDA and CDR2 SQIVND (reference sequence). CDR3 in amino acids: CASSIRQANTEAFF. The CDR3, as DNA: TGTGCCAGTAGTATTCGACAGGCGAACACTGAAGCTTTCTTT.

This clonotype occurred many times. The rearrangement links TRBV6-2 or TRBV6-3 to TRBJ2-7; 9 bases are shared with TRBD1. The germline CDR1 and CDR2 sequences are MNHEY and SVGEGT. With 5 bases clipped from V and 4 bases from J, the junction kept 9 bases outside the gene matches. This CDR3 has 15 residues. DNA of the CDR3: TGTGCCAGCAGTCGAGCTGGACAGGGGTCTTACGAGCAGTACTTC. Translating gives CASSRAGQGSYEQYF.

The CDR3 nucleotides are TGTGCCAGCAGTGCCCACAGGGAGGCCTACGAGCAGTACTTC. This codes for CASSAHREAYEQYF. The chain links TRBV6-1 to TRBJ2-7, with D perhaps assigned TRBD1 or TRBD2 (6 bases each). CDR3 size: 14 residues. With 4 bases removed from V and 2 bases from J, the gap between germline ends came to 12 bases. Germline CDR1 MNHNS, CDR2 SASEGT.

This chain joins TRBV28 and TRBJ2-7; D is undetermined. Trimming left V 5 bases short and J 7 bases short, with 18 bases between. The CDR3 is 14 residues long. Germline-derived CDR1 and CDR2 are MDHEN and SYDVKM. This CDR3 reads CASSLVQASREQYF. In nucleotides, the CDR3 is TGTGCCAGCAGTCTCGTCCAGGCCTCGCGGGAGCAGTACTTC.

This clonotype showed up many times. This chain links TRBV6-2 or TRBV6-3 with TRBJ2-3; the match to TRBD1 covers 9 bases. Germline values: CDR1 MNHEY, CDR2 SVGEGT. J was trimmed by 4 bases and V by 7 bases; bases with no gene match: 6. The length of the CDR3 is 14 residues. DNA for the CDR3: TGTGCCAGCAAAGGAACAGGGGGCGCAGATACGCAGTATTTT. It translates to CASKGTGGADTQYF.

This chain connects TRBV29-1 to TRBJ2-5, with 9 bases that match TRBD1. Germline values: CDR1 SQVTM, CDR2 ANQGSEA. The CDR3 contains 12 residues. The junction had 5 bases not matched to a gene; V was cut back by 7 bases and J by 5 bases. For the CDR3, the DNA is TGCAGCGCAGGGACAGGGTATGAGACCCAGTACTTC. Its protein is CSAGTGYETQYF.